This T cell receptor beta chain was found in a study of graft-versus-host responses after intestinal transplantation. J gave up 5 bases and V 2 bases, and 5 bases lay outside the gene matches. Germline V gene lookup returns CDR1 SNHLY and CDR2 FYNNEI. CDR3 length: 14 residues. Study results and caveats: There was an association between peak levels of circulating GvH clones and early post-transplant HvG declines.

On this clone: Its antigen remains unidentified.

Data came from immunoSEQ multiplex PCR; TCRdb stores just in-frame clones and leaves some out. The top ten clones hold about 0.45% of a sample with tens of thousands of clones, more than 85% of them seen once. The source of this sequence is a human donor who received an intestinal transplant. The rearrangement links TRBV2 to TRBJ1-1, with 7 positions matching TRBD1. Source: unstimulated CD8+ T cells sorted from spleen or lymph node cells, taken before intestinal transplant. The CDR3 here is CASSEFLDRTEAFF. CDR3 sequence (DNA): TGTGCCAGCAGTGAATTCTTGGACAGGACTGAAGCTTTCTTT. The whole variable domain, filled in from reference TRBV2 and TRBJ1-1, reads EPEVTQTPSHQVTQMGQEVILRCVPISNHLYFYWYRQILGQKVEFLVSFYNNEISEKSEIFDDQFSVERPDGSNFTLKIRSTKLEDSAMYFCASSEFLDRTEAFFGQGTRLTVV.